The subject of this entry is one T cell receptor beta chain. The sample belongs to a study of siplizumab effects on memory and regulatory T cells. The CDR3 runs to 14 residues. Germline-derived CDR1 and CDR2 are SGHAT and FQNNGV. Trimming removed 2 bases from V and 1 base from J, with 9 bases in between. This table comes from immunoSEQ multiplex PCR, and its TCRdb copy is limited to in-frame clones, with some not included. In the table there are 45,000 to 60,000 clones, about 88% of which are singletons. This receptor was taken from a human donor in good health. The chain joins TRBV11-2 to TRBJ2-7; D is undetermined. Sequences were obtained from naive CD8+ T cells sorted from blood. CDR3 sequence reads: CASSLSAGSYEQYF. The CDR3 DNA sequence: TGTGCCAGCAGCTTATCGGCTGGGTCCTACGAGCAGTACTTC.